The 16 T cell receptor beta chains below come from one sample, sequenced in a study of Ad26.COV2.S vaccination and SARS-CoV-2 variants. Treatment indicated: 19 received Ad26.COV2.S at low or high dose, single or two shots; a few received placebo; per-sample allocation not given. Collection of the samples took place on day 63 after the first injection of vaccine or placebo. Only in-frame clones appear in the TCRdb table, and some are missing; sequencing was by immunoSEQ multiplex PCR. Counted here are around 300,000 clones, around nine tenths occurring once; the ten biggest clones make up 5%. This specimen was peripheral blood, taken in a trial of Ad26.COV2.S vaccine versus placebo. The receptors were gathered from a person between 18 and 65 years old who received the Ad26.COV2.S COVID-19 vaccine or a placebo.

The V and J genes are TRBV3-1 (or the pseudogene TRBV3-2) and TRBJ1-1, with a possible D match to TRBD1 (6 bases). Per germline, CDR1 LGHDT and CDR2 YNNKEL (reference sequence). The CDR3 is made up of 13 amino acids. Trimming pared 4 bases from V and 1 base from J, leaving 7 bases between. The CDR3 spells CASSRTANTEAFF. The DNA for the CDR3 is TGTGCCAGCAGCCGGACAGCGAACACTGAAGCTTTCTTT.

The CDR3: CASSPPGAGVYSPLHF. DNA for the CDR3: TGTGCCAGCTCACCCCCGGGGGCAGGGGTTTATTCACCCCTCCACTTT. The chain has TRBV18 and TRBJ1-6, with D perhaps matching TRBD1 (6 bases). CDR3 size: 16 residues. The germline CDR1 and CDR2 sequences are KGHSH and LQKENI. Trimming shortened V by 3 bases and J by 8 bases, and 17 bases separated the two germline ends.

The chain is built from TRBV7-2 and TRBJ1-3; no firm D call. CDR1 and CDR2 (germline): SGHTA, FQGNSA. The CDR3 extends over 17 amino acids. The V gene lost 0 bases and the J gene lost 2 bases, with 14 bases spanning the gap. CDR3 coding DNA: TGTGCCAGCAGCTTAGCCCTGGGATCGGGCACTGGAAACACCATATATTTT. Residues: CASSLALGSGTGNTIYF.

The V and J genes are TRBV3-1 (or the pseudogene TRBV3-2) and TRBJ1-1; D ambiguous. Germline V gene sequence: CDR1 LGHDT, CDR2 YNNKEL (reference sequence). Between the trimmed V and J ends, which lost 2 bases and 1 base, there was a span of 8 bases. CDR3 length: 14 residues. CDR3 in amino acids: CASSQSFGNTEAFF. CDR3 coding DNA: TGTGCCAGCAGCCAATCGTTCGGGAACACTGAAGCTTTCTTT.

The V call is TRBV4-1, the J call TRBJ2-7, with 10 nucleotides matching TRBD2. Germline V lookup: CDR1 MGHRA, CDR2 YSYEKL. Trimming cost V 0 bases and J 4 bases; bases outside gene matches: 6. This CDR3 region has 16 residues. For the CDR3, the DNA is TGCGCCAGCAGCCAAGACCGGGCTAGCGGGAGTTACGAGCAGTACTTC. This gives the protein CASSQDRASGSYEQYF.

This rearrangement joins TRBV9 to TRBJ1-3; 8 bases are shared with TRBD1. The ends lost 3 bases at V and 0 bases at J; junction bases unmatched: 5. The CDR3 spans 16 residues. Looked up from germline, CDR1 is SGDLS and CDR2 is YYNGEE. This chain's CDR3 is CASSATGASSGNTIYF. The CDR3, as DNA: TGTGCCAGCAGCGCGACAGGGGCCTCCTCTGGAAACACCATATATTTT. Together with reference TRBV9 and TRBJ1-3, the CDR3 gives the full variable domain: DSGVTQTPKHLITATGQRVTLRCSPRSGDLSVYWYQQSLDQGLQFLIQYYNGEERAKGNILERFSAQQFPDLHSELNLSSLELGDSALYFCASSATGASSGNTIYFGEGSWLTVV.

V is TRBV27 and J is TRBJ2-7, with TRBD1 matching over 10 bases. The CDR3 contains 17 residues. With 1 base clipped from V and 5 bases from J, the junction kept 11 bases outside the gene matches. Germline V gene lookup returns CDR1 MNHEY and CDR2 SMNVEV (reference sequence). The CDR3 region has the DNA TGTGCCAGCAGTTTATATTCTTCGGGACAGGGGTCTGACGAGCAGTACTTC. It specifies CASSLYSSGQGSDEQYF.

This rearrangement joins TRBV5-1 to TRBJ2-1; perhaps D is TRBD1 or TRBD2 (5 bases each). Germline CDR1 SGHRS, CDR2 YFSETQ. This CDR3 region has 16 residues. V gave up 6 bases and J gave up 9 bases, with 25 bases separating them. The CDR3 sequence: CASNTLGASVLGEQFF. CDR3 DNA sequence: TGCGCCAGCAACACACTAGGGGCTAGTGTCCTTGGTGAGCAGTTCTTC.

The chain carries TRBV10-3 and TRBJ1-2; D is uncertain. CDR1 and CDR2 (germline): ENHRY, SYGVKD. Trimming pared 3 bases from V and 3 bases from J, leaving 11 bases between. The CDR3 covers 14 residues. Here the CDR3 DNA reads TGTGCCATCAGTGAAGAGGAACGGTACTATGGCTACACCTTC. Translation gives CAISEEERYYGYTF.

This clone was counted a few times. This sequence joins TRBV28 and TRBJ2-7; 8 bases fit TRBD1. V was clipped by 6 bases and J by 3 bases; unmatched bases: 7. Germline V lookup: CDR1 MDHEN, CDR2 SYDVKM. This CDR3 has 14 amino acids. CDR3 sequence reads: CASSQRQGRYEQYF. CDR3 nucleotides: TGTGCCAGCAGCCAGCGACAGGGGCGCTACGAGCAGTACTTC.

This clone was detected once. The chain joins TRBV19 to TRBJ2-7, with 7 bases lining up with TRBD1. The CDR3 is made up of 14 amino acids. J lost 4 bases, V lost 3 bases, and 6 bases had no gene match. The germline V gene has CDR1 LNHDA and CDR2 SQIVND (reference sequence). The CDR3 is CASSINRGEYEQYF. The CDR3 bases are TGTGCCAGTAGTATCAACAGGGGAGAGTACGAGCAGTACTTC. Filled out from reference TRBV19 and TRBJ2-7, the complete variable domain reads DGGITQSPKYLFRKEGQNVTLSCEQNLNHDAMYWYRQDPGQGLRLIYYSQIVNDFQKGDIAEGYSVSREKKESFPLTVTSAQKNPTAFYLCASSINRGEYEQYFGPGTRLTVT.

The chain carries TRBV11-2 and TRBJ1-6, with D possibly TRBD1 on 6 matching bases. The germline CDR1 and CDR2 sequences are SGHAT and FQNNGV. Trimming shortened V by 4 bases and J by 7 bases, and 26 bases separated the two germline ends. The CDR3 covers 19 residues. The CDR3 DNA reads as TGTGCCAGCAGCTACGGGACCGGGCACAACAGGGAGCCAAATTCACCCCTCCACTTT. Its translation: CASSYGTGHNREPNSPLHF.

The V and J genes are TRBV2 and TRBJ1-1; 9 nucleotides agree with TRBD1. V was clipped by 5 bases and J by 1 base; unmatched bases: 2. Germline V CDR1 and CDR2: SNHLY, FYNNEI. The CDR3 length is 14 residues. This CDR3 is CASSRGQGNTEAFF. In nucleotides, the CDR3 is TGTGCCAGCAGTAGGGGACAGGGGAACACTGAAGCTTTCTTT.

This chain uses TRBV2 with TRBJ1-2; D may be TRBD1 (6 bases). V lost 2 bases and J 2 bases, leaving 12 bases between the germline ends. CDR1 and CDR2 from the germline V gene are SNHLY and FYNNEI. The CDR3 extends over 15 amino acids. CDR3 residues: CASSETGNVNYGYTF. DNA of the CDR3: TGTGCCAGCAGTGAAACAGGGAATGTCAACTATGGCTACACCTTC.

The chain combines TRBV6-6 with TRBJ2-1, with D perhaps TRBD1 or TRBD2 (5 bases each). CDR1 and CDR2 (germline): MNHNY, SVGAGI (reference sequence). The CDR3 runs 16 residues. V lost 0 bases, J lost 0 bases, and 9 bases lay in between. Written as DNA, the CDR3 is TGTGCCAGCAGTTACTCGTGGGGGAGCTCCTACAATGAGCAGTTCTTC. Amino acid sequence: CASSYSWGSSYNEQFF.

V usage is TRBV19 and J usage is TRBJ2-7; 7 bases fit TRBD2. Trimming took 6 bases from V and 2 from J; bases not matched to a gene: 7. This CDR3 has 14 amino acids. Germline V lookup: CDR1 LNHDA, CDR2 SQIVND (reference sequence). CDR3 loop: CASRTSSGAYEQYF. As DNA, the CDR3 is TGTGCCAGTAGAACATCTAGCGGAGCCTACGAGCAGTACTTC.